This T cell receptor beta chain was found in a study of cytomegalovirus exposure and HLA in healthy donors. Regarding the study as a whole: In a later analysis, compared with equally common non-associated chains, HLA-associated beta chains were more expanded.

PCR was performed using 60 Vbeta and 13 Jbeta primers. Sequencing was performed with immunoSEQ multiplex PCR; in TCRdb, only in-frame clones are kept and a portion is missing. The table records approximately 120,000 clones, 74% of them present only once. Deletions cut 0 bases from V and 3 bases from J, with 10 bases between. Germline values: CDR1 SGHTS, CDR2 YDEGEE. The CDR3 consists of 14 residues. Note on this clone: Its antigen remains unidentified.

Nobody recorded the CMV serostatus of this donor. The chain employs TRBV5-8 and TRBJ2-7, with D possibly TRBD1 on 5 matching bases. Sequenced input: PBMCs. This clonotype originated in a human donor in good health. The CDR3 DNA is TGTGCCAGCAGCTTGGTCGACAGTCTCTACGAGCAGTACTTC. This codes for CASSLVDSLYEQYF.